The present entry profiles one T cell receptor beta chain with its context. The data originate from a study of Ad26.COV2.S vaccination and SARS-CoV-2 variants. The ends were cut back, 2 bases at V and 1 base at J, with 9 bases in the middle. There are 14 residues in the CDR3. Germline V gives CDR1 GTSNPN, CDR2 SVGIG (reference sequence). Treatment described: over 15 received Ad26.COV2.S at low or high dose, single or two shots; several received placebo; per-sample allocation not given. The investigators took samples on day 63 after the first vaccine or placebo injection. Sequencing used immunoSEQ multiplex PCR; TCRdb keeps in-frame clones, though not all of them. The sample has about 280,000 clones, around 87% seen once.

This sequence was found in a person aged 18-65 years who received the Ad26.COV2.S COVID-19 vaccine or a placebo. Here the sequenced sample was peripheral blood, taken in a trial of Ad26.COV2.S vaccine versus placebo. The chain uses TRBV30 and TRBJ1-5, with D possibly TRBD1 on 5 matching bases. The chain's CDR3 is CAWSMGPSNQPQHF. The DNA of the CDR3 is TGTGCCTGGAGTATGGGGCCGAGCAATCAGCCCCAGCATTTT. Using reference TRBV30 and TRBJ1-5 for the parts outside the CDR3, the full variable domain is SQTIHQWPATLVQPVGSPLSLECTVEGTSNPNLYWYRQAAGRGLQLLFYSVGIGQISSEVPQNLSASRPQDRQFILSSKKLLLSDSGFYLCAWSMGPSNQPQHFGDGTRLSIL.